The 5 T cell receptor beta chains below all came from one sample that was sequenced in a study of siplizumab effects on memory and regulatory T cells. Sequenced by immunoSEQ multiplex PCR; TCRdb stores in-frame clones only, minus some. The table has 85,000 to 130,000 clones, more than 85% seen once. Sequences were obtained from CD4+ T cells sorted from blood. These receptors all stem from a human donor in good health. Some clones in this sample may be carry-over from other donors' samples.

The chain uses TRBV5-1 and TRBJ2-1; 8 positions match TRBD2. The CDR3 length is 16 residues. Unmatched junction bases numbered 7, after V lost 1 base and J lost 4 bases. Germline CDR1 SGHRS, CDR2 YFSETQ. CDR3 in amino acids: CASSLRSGSRYNEQFF. For the CDR3, the DNA is TGCGCCAGCAGCTTGAGAAGCGGGAGTAGGTACAATGAGCAGTTCTTC.

There are a few counts of this clone. This chain links TRBV7-9 with TRBJ2-1, with D tentatively TRBD1 (6 bases). CDR3 length: 13 residues. Trimming stripped 0 bases from V and 9 bases from J, with 9 bases between. Germline CDR1 reads SEHNR; CDR2 reads FQNEAQ (reference sequence). CDR3 nucleotides: TGTGCCAGCAGCTTAGCGTTACAGGGTGAGCAGTTCTTC. This translates into CASSLALQGEQFF.

This clone came up a few times. The V and J genes are TRBV6-5 and TRBJ2-6; D gene uncertain. The CDR3 covers 13 residues. The germline CDR1 and CDR2 sequences are MNHEY and SVGAGI. V gave up 8 bases and J gave up 0 bases, with 5 bases separating them. The CDR3 spells CASVNSGANVLTF. In nucleotides, the CDR3 is TGTGCCAGCGTAAACTCTGGGGCCAACGTCCTGACTTTC.

The chain couples TRBV5-1 to TRBJ2-7; the match to TRBD1 covers 7 bases. Trimming took 2 bases from V and 2 from J; bases not matched to a gene: 10. CDR1 SGHRS and CDR2 YFSETQ come from the germline V gene. The CDR3 is made up of 16 amino acids. CDR3 nucleotide sequence: TGCGCCAGCAGCTTTTCAGGGGGTGAAAACACCTACGAGCAGTACTTC. It codes for CASSFSGGENTYEQYF.

The chain uses TRBV28 and TRBJ2-7, with D tentatively TRBD1 (6 bases). The CDR3 extends over 16 amino acids. Germline V gene lookup returns CDR1 MDHEN and CDR2 SYDVKM. V lost 3 bases and J 2 bases, leaving 17 bases between the germline ends. Here the CDR3 DNA reads TGTGCCAGCAGTTTTTTCCCCTTTAACAGGGCCTACGAGCAGTACTTC. Protein product: CASSFFPFNRAYEQYF.